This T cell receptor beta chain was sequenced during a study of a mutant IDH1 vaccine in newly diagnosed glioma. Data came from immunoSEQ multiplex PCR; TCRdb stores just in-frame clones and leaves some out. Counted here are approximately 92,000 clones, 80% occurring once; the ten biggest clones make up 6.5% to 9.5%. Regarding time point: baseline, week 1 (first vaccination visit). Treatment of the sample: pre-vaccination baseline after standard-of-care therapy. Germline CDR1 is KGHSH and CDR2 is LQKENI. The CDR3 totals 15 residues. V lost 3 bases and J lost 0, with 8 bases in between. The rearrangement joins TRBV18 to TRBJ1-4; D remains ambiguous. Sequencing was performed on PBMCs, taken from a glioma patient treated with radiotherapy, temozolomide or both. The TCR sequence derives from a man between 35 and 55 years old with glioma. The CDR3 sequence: CASSPRAATNEKLFF. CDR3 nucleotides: TGTGCCAGCTCACCCCGGGCCGCAACTAATGAAAAACTGTTTTTT. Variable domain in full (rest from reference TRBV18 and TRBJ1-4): NAGVMQNPRHLVRRRGQEARLRCSPMKGHSHVYWYRQLPEEGLKFMVYLQKENIIDESGMPKERFSAEFPKEGPSILRIQQVVRGDSAAYFCASSPRAATNEKLFFGSGTQLSVL.